These 23 T cell receptor beta chains share one sample of origin, sequenced in a study of response to subunit inactivated influenza vaccine. TCRdb re-called the RT-PCR reads with MiXCR, one entry per CDR3 protein. The sample holds around 580,000 distinct CDR3 sequences, over 9.5% seen once. The input for sequencing was PBMCs from blood, taken on the day of vaccination. Every receptor here comes from a man in his fifties or sixties who received an inactivated influenza vaccine.

This clonotype was detected a few times. J is TRBJ1-6 and V is TRBV12-3 or TRBV12-4; 9 bases align to TRBD1. This CDR3 comprises 15 residues. The V segment lost 3 bases and the J segment 6 bases; nucleotides outside the gene matches: 3. CDR3 sequence reads: CASSLMDRGNSPLHF. The CDR3, as DNA: TGTGCCAGCAGTTTGATGGACAGGGGTAATTCACCCCTCCACTTT.

V and J are TRBV7-2 and TRBJ2-3; no firm D call. The CDR3 spans 15 residues. Looked up from germline, CDR1 is SGHTA and CDR2 is FQGNSA. V was pared by 0 bases and J by 2 bases, with 9 bases between. This CDR3 is CASSLAIRVTDTQYF. CDR3 nucleotides: TGTGCCAGCAGCTTAGCGATCCGGGTCACAGATACGCAGTATTTT.

The table lists this clonotype with a few counts. The CDR3 DNA reads as TGTGCCAGCAGCATTGGGGACTCGCAGTACTTC. This encodes CASSIGDSQYF. The rearrangement links TRBV7-2 to TRBJ2-7; TRBD2 is a possible D gene (6 bases). The germline CDR1 and CDR2 sequences are SGHTA and FQGNSA. Trimming stripped 5 bases from V and 9 bases from J, with 11 bases between. There are 11 residues in the CDR3.

The chain links TRBV20-1 to TRBJ1-2; no firm D call. CDR1 DFQATT and CDR2 SNEGSKA come from the germline V gene (reference sequence). The CDR3 runs 12 residues. Deletions cut 5 bases from V and 7 bases from J, with 14 bases between. The CDR3 here is CSAAHVFGGYTF. In nucleotides, the CDR3 is TGCAGTGCTGCCCATGTTTTCGGTGGCTACACCTTC.

At least ten counts were recorded for this clonotype. The chain recombines TRBV5-1 with TRBJ1-4, with unresolved D. CDR3 length: 13 amino acids. V was trimmed by 4 bases and J by 4 bases, leaving 8 bases between them. CDR1 is SGHRS, CDR2 YFSETQ, per germline. The CDR3 sequence is CASSINYNEKLFF. The CDR3 DNA follows: TGCGCCAGCAGCATCAATTATAATGAAAAACTGTTTTTT.

This CDR3 reads CASSLNVDDTQYF. The CDR3 region has the DNA TGCGCCAGCAGCCTAAATGTGGACGATACGCAGTATTTT. V gene TRBV5-1 combines with J gene TRBJ2-3; no clear D. Trimming left V 4 bases short and J 6 bases short, with 12 bases between. The CDR3 covers 13 residues. Germline CDR1 reads SGHRS; CDR2 reads YFSETQ.

This clonotype was counted a few times. The J gene is TRBJ2-3, the V gene TRBV27; D uncertain. With 5 bases removed from V and 3 bases from J, the gap between germline ends came to 12 bases. The germline CDR1 and CDR2 sequences are MNHEY and SMNVEV (reference sequence). The CDR3 is made up of 14 amino acids. The CDR3 sequence is CASSPSRKTDTQYF. The CDR3 DNA follows: TGTGCCAGCAGTCCCTCCCGGAAGACAGATACGCAGTATTTT.

This clonotype was detected only a few times. The rearrangement uses TRBV7-2 and TRBJ2-7; the D call may be TRBD1 or TRBD2 (6 bases each). CDR3 length equals 16 residues. Trimming took 5 bases from V and 2 from J, leaving 19 bases between them. Germline V gene lookup returns CDR1 SGHTA and CDR2 FQGNSA. This chain's CDR3 is CASSESGTSGAYEQYF. The CDR3 coding sequence is TGTGCCAGCAGCGAATCCGGGACTTCAGGGGCCTACGAGCAGTACTTC.

The J gene is TRBJ1-1, the V gene TRBV4-3; no firm D call. Germline V gives CDR1 LGHNA, CDR2 YSLEER. The length of the CDR3 is 15 residues. V was pared by 0 bases and J by 6 bases, with 14 bases between. This CDR3 reads CASSQDRLRVAEAFF. In nucleotides, the CDR3 is TGCGCCAGCAGCCAAGATCGCCTGAGGGTTGCTGAAGCTTTCTTT.

With respect to this clonotype: The CDR3 does not end in the conserved phenylalanine or tryptophan, so this is likely a read error. The genes are TRBV28 and TRBJ1-1; 7 bases fit TRBD1. Trimming at V came to 6 bases and at J to 0 bases, leaving 13 bases not matched to a gene. The CDR3 spans 17 residues. Germline CDR1 MDHEN, CDR2 SYDVKM. The CDR3 coding sequence is TGTGCCAGCAGATCACCCGGGACAGCCCGCATGAACACTGAAGCTTTCTCT. Protein: CASRSPGTARMNTEAFS.

The gene calls are TRBV4-2 and TRBJ2-7, with 8 positions matching TRBD1. This CDR3 is built from 16 residues. Germline V gene sequence: CDR1 LGHNA, CDR2 YNFKEQ. With 0 bases clipped from V and 2 bases from J, the junction kept 6 bases outside the gene matches. The DNA for the CDR3 is TGTGCCAGCAGCCAAGATCGGAACAGGGGGGCCTACGAGCAGTACTTC. The encoded protein is CASSQDRNRGAYEQYF.

This clonotype was recorded many times. The chain carries TRBV28 and TRBJ2-7; no reliable D call. This CDR3 is built from 13 residues. The germline V gene has CDR1 MDHEN and CDR2 SYDVKM. Deletions cut 1 base from V and 0 bases from J, with 4 bases between. DNA for the CDR3: TGTGCCAGCAGTTTATTGAGCTCCTACGAGCAGTACTTC. Protein sequence: CASSLLSSYEQYF.

In its sample, this clonotype was seen many times. The chain is built from TRBV24-1 and TRBJ2-5; possible D gene TRBD2, 5 bases. The CDR3 spans 14 residues. Germline assignment: CDR1 KGHDR and CDR2 SFDVKD. Trimming left V 4 bases short and J 5 bases short, with 13 bases between. CDR3 DNA: TGTGCCACCAGTGACCAGGACTTCGGGGAGACCCAGTACTTC. Encoded protein: CATSDQDFGETQYF.

This chain connects TRBV30 to TRBJ2-6; possible D gene TRBD2, 5 bases. V was pared by 4 bases and J by 4 bases, with 14 bases between. Per germline, CDR1 GTSNPN and CDR2 SVGIG (reference sequence). The CDR3 covers 15 residues. CDR3 amino acids: CAWNLGGGGANVLTF. The CDR3 coding sequence is TGTGCCTGGAACCTTGGAGGCGGAGGGGCCAACGTCCTGACTTTC.

The chain combines TRBV7-9 with TRBJ1-6, with 9 positions matching TRBD1. The CDR3 has 15 residues. V lost 1 base and J lost 8; bases outside the gene matches: 3. Germline lookup yields CDR1 SEHNR and CDR2 FQNEAQ (reference sequence). The CDR3 here is CASSLGTGAYSPLHF. CDR3 DNA sequence: TGTGCCAGCAGCTTAGGGACAGGGGCTTATTCACCCCTCCACTTT. Looking up the rest from reference TRBV7-9 and TRBJ1-6 gives the full variable domain: DTGVSQNPRHKITKRGQNVTFRCDPISEHNRLYWYRQTLGQGPEFLTYFQNEAQLEKSRLLSDRFSAERPKGSFSTLEIQRTEQGDSAMYLCASSLGTGAYSPLHFGNGTRLTVT.

This clonotype appeared a few times. The chain links TRBV7-2 to TRBJ2-3; possibly TRBD1 for D (5 bases). The germline V and J ends were trimmed by 1 base and 2 bases, with 13 bases remaining between them. Germline CDR1 reads SGHTA; CDR2 reads FQGNSA. The CDR3 has 16 amino acids. Here the CDR3 DNA reads TGTGCCAGCAGCTTAGGACCAGGGTTGACCACAGATACGCAGTATTTT. It translates to CASSLGPGLTTDTQYF.

The sample holds many counts of this clonotype. V usage is TRBV5-1 and J usage is TRBJ2-1, with 10 nucleotides matching TRBD2. Germline assignment: CDR1 SGHRS and CDR2 YFSETQ. CDR3 length: 17 residues. Trimming took 0 bases from V and 1 from J; bases not matched to a gene: 4. The CDR3: CASSLGASGGSYNEQFF. The DNA of the CDR3 is TGCGCCAGCAGCTTGGGGGCTAGCGGGGGTTCCTACAATGAGCAGTTCTTC.

This clonotype was seen a handful of times. Since a much larger clone is just one base distant, this may be a read error. The J gene is TRBJ2-5, the V gene TRBV28; D ambiguous. V was pared by 4 bases and J by 4 bases, with 4 bases between. Germline V lookup: CDR1 MDHEN, CDR2 SYDVKM. CDR3 length: 11 amino acids. The CDR3 region is CASSYAETQYF. CDR3 bases: TGTGCCAGCAGTTACGCAGAGACCCAGTACTTC.

The rearrangement joins TRBV4-3 to TRBJ2-5, with D uncertain. This CDR3 region has 15 residues. V was pared by 10 bases and J by 3 bases, with 21 bases between. Per the germline V gene, CDR1 is LGHNA and CDR2 is YSLEER. The CDR3 DNA reads as TGCGCCATCCTTCAGGCGACTCTCCAAGAAGAGACCCAGTACTTC. Its protein product is CAILQATLQEETQYF.

This clonotype appeared a few times. The J gene is TRBJ2-7, the V gene TRBV7-9, with D perhaps assigned TRBD1 or TRBD2 (5 bases each). The length of the CDR3 is 15 residues. With 5 bases removed from V and 2 bases from J, the gap between germline ends came to 16 bases. Germline loops: CDR1 SEHNR, CDR2 FQNEAQ (reference sequence). The chain's CDR3 is CASSEYPGPTYEQYF. Written as DNA, the CDR3 is TGTGCCAGCAGCGAATACCCGGGACCCACCTACGAGCAGTACTTC.

Ten or more counts support this clonotype. CDR3 amino acids: CASSEVLGGPYEQYF. Written as DNA, the CDR3 is TGCGCCAGCAGTGAGGTCTTGGGGGGTCCCTACGAGCAGTACTTC. This chain connects TRBV10-2 to TRBJ2-7; tentative D call: TRBD2 (6 bases). Germline assignment: CDR1 WSHSY and CDR2 SAAADI. The CDR3 runs to 15 residues. The V end lost 2 bases, the J end lost 2 bases, and 13 bases lay between the germline ends.

The chain uses TRBV11-2 and TRBJ2-7, with 8 bases matching TRBD1. Unmatched junction bases numbered 8, after V lost 4 bases and J lost 0 bases. From germline, CDR1 is SGHAT and CDR2 FQNNGV. This CDR3 comprises 16 residues. The CDR3 DNA reads as TGTGCCAGCAGCTCCCTGGACAGGGATATCTCCTACGAGCAGTACTTC. Residues: CASSSLDRDISYEQYF.

In its sample, this clonotype was seen a few times. The genes are TRBV6-2 or TRBV6-3 and TRBJ2-1, with TRBD2 identical over 9 bases. Trimming took 7 bases from V and 7 from J; bases not matched to a gene: 8. Germline loops: CDR1 MNHEY, CDR2 SVGEGT. The CDR3 consists of 14 residues. The CDR3 region has the DNA TGTGCCAGCACGGGCGGGAGGGCCGGGAATGAGCAGTTCTTC. Its translation: CASTGGRAGNEQFF.